The clone carrying this T cell receptor (beta chain) was seen more than once but under ten times. The antigen is undetermined. The method was immunoSEQ multiplex PCR; TCRdb's version includes in-frame clones alone and lacks a portion of them. The sample contains around 140,000 clones, 90% of which appear only once. These data come from a study of T cell responses to AZD1222 COVID-19 vaccine. Study summary: Pooled together were second doses at about 4 or about 12 weeks. General study findings and limits: Mostly white British, mostly female donors; authors suggested clonal diversity may be underestimated. Per reports, nearly half of all spike-specific TCRs target regions that are unmutated in variants. After two AZD1222 doses, spike-specific TCR breadth and depth rose versus day 0.

V shed 1 base and J shed 4 bases, with 11 bases lying between them. This CDR3 contains 15 residues. Per the germline V gene, CDR1 is SGHKS and CDR2 is YYEKEE (reference sequence). The receptor was derived from an adult in good health. J is TRBJ2-2 and V is TRBV5-5; no definite D call. The sample in question was peripheral blood, obtained on day 0 of AZD1222 vaccination. The CDR3 DNA sequence: TGTGCCAGCAGCTTGATAAGGGTAGGCACCGGGGAGCTGTTTTTT. It encodes CASSLIRVGTGELFF.